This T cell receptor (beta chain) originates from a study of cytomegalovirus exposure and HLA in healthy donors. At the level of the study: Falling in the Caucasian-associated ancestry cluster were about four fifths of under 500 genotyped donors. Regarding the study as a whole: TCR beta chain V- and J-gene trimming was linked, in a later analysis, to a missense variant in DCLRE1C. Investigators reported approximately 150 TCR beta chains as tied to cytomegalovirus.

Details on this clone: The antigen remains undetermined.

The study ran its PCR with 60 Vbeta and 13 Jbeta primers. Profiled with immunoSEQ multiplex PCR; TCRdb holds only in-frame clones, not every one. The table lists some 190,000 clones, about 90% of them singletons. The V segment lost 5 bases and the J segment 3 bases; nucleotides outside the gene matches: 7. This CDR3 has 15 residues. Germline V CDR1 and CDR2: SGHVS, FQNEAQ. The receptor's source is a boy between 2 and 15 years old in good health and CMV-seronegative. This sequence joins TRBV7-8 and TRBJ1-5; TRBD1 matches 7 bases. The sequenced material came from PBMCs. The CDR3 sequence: CASSPTTGTNQPQHF. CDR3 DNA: TGTGCCAGCAGCCCAACGACAGGGACCAATCAGCCCCAGCATTTT.